The next 18 T cell receptor beta chains were all read from a single sample in a study of tissue T cells after allogeneic stem cell transplantation. Assay used: immunoSEQ multiplex PCR; TCRdb lists only in-frame clones, some missing. The data hold more than 45,000 clones, with 73% observed a single time. Sequenced: sorted cells pooled from one or two spleens. All receptors derive from a pool of C57BL/6 mice in good health.

Regarding this clone: An end of the junction differs from the germline gene, which may be a read error. Gene and germline names: mouse. The CDR3 extends 1 residue past the end of the read, so its final part is completed from the germline J gene. This chain connects TRBV20 to TRBJ2-4; 12 bases fit TRBD1. CDR1 and CDR2 from the germline V gene are GFQATS and STVNSAI. The length of the CDR3 is 13 residues. The part of the CDR3 DNA that was read is TGTGGTGCTCGGGACAGGGGGCGGGACACCTTGTAC. Amino acids: CGARDRGRDTLY. The full-length CDR3 reads as CGARDRGRDTLYF.

In its sample, this clone was seen a few times. Here the gene names and germline are mouse. The CDR3 goes on 1 residue after the read ends, and that part is filled in from the germline J gene. This sequence joins TRBV3 and TRBJ2-1, with 8 bases aligning to TRBD2. The CDR3 is 16 amino acids. Per germline, CDR1 SNHLY and CDR2 FYNGKV (reference sequence). The J segment lost 0 bases and the V segment lost 5 bases, leaving 6 bases of the junction unmatched. The CDR3: CASSPGLGYNYAEQFF. CDR3 DNA, as far as it was read: TGTGCCAGCAGCCCCGGACTGGGCTATAACTATGCTGAGCAGTTC.

This clone has only one observation. The gene names here belong to mouse. Sequencing ends 1 residue short of the CDR3 end; the germline J gene provides the rest. J is TRBJ2-5 and V is TRBV13-3; D may be TRBD1 or TRBD2 (5 bases each). The CDR3 sequence is 14 residues long. Germline V CDR1 and CDR2: NNHDY, SYVADS. Trimming took off 5 bases at V and 2 bases at J, with 12 bases between the two ends. The CDR3 DNA, read in part, is TGTGCCAGCAGCGCCCGGGGCGGCCAAGACACCCAGTAC. Its protein is CASSARGGQDTQY. From start to end, the CDR3 is CASSARGGQDTQYF.

Concerning this clone: The genes are named according to mouse. The read is 1 residue too short to cover the CDR3 end, so that end is filled in from the germline J gene. The chain is built from TRBV13-2 and TRBJ2-2; 9 bases fit TRBD2. The CDR3 is 15 residues long. Germline CDR1 is NNHNN and CDR2 is SYGAGS (reference sequence). The trim removed 1 base at V and 5 bases at J, leaving 3 bases unmatched. The CDR3 DNA, read in part, is TGTGCCAGCGGTGATTACCTGGGGGGGACCGGGCAGCTCTAC. It yields the protein CASGDYLGGTGQLY. The whole CDR3 protein reads CASGDYLGGTGQLYF.

As to this clone: Gene names follow the mouse nomenclature. The read ends 1 residue shy of where the CDR3 ends; the end is completed using the germline J gene. The chain recombines TRBV19 with TRBJ1-4; 11 nucleotides align to TRBD1. V shed 4 bases, J shed 3 bases, and the junction held 5 bases outside the gene matches. Germline V lookup: CDR1 FNHDT, CDR2 SITEND (reference sequence). This CDR3 is built from 16 residues. CDR3 DNA, as far as it was read: TGTGCCAGCAGTCCCGGGACAGGGGGGACCAACGAAAGATTATTT. This gives the protein CASSPGTGGTNERLF. The entire CDR3 is CASSPGTGGTNERLFF.

Comment on this clone: Gene names are the mouse ones. The read ends 1 residue shy of where the CDR3 ends; the end is completed using the germline J gene. V and J are TRBV13-1 and TRBJ1-3, with D possibly TRBD1 on 6 matching bases. The CDR3 is made up of 11 amino acids. Germline CDR1 and CDR2: NSHNY and SYGAGN. Trimming took 5 bases from V and 10 from J, leaving 10 bases between them. CDR3 sequence reads: CASRQGGTLYF. The DNA read from the CDR3 is TGTGCCAGCAGACAGGGAGGGACGCTCTAT.

There are a few counts of this clone. Genes here carry mouse names. The CDR3 end is not reached by the read, which stops 1 residue before it; the germline J gene fills it in. This sequence joins TRBV4 and TRBJ2-7; weak D call: TRBD2 (5 bases). Germline V gene data show CDR1 as LGHDT and CDR2 as YNNKQL (reference sequence). This CDR3 has 12 residues. The V end lost 4 bases, the J end lost 3 bases, and 7 bases lay between the germline ends. The covered CDR3 bases are TGTGCCAGCAGCTTTGGGGTCTATGAACAGTAC. It encodes CASSFGVYEQY. The CDR3 in its entirety is CASSFGVYEQYF.

As concerns this clone: Gene names follow the mouse nomenclature. The sequenced fragment ends 1 residue before the CDR3 boundary, so the rest is inferred from the germline J gene. The V gene is TRBV16, the J gene TRBJ1-3; D unresolved. There are 15 residues in the CDR3. V lost 0 bases to trimming and J lost 0 bases, with 6 bases between them. Germline values: CDR1 SGHSA, CDR2 FRNQAP. The sequenced part of the CDR3 DNA is TGTGCAAGCAGCTTAGATTTAGCTTCTGGAAATACGCTCTAT. It yields the protein CASSLDLASGNTLY. The CDR3 reads in full as CASSLDLASGNTLYF.

For this clone: Gene and germline names: mouse. The CDR3 end falls 1 residue outside the read, so it is completed with the germline J gene. This sequence joins TRBV1 and TRBJ2-2; 9 bases map to TRBD1. The ends lost 4 bases at V and 0 bases at J; junction bases unmatched: 0. Germline CDR1 reads NSQYPW; CDR2 reads LRSPGD (reference sequence). The CDR3 extends over 15 amino acids. The sequenced part of the CDR3 DNA is TGCACCTGCAGTGGACAGGGGGCAAACACCGGGCAGCTCTAC. Translation: CTCSGQGANTGQLY. Given in full, the CDR3 is CTCSGQGANTGQLYF.

This clone was recorded once. Any gene name here is a mouse gene name. The CDR3 extends 1 residue past the end of the read, so its final part is completed from the germline J gene. This rearrangement joins TRBV16 to TRBJ1-1, with D possibly TRBD1 on 5 matching bases. This CDR3 has 13 residues. V lost 2 bases to trimming and J lost 4 bases, with 8 bases between them. Germline CDR1 is SGHSA and CDR2 is FRNQAP. CDR3 DNA, as far as it was read: TGTGCAAGCAGCTTACAGGGAGGCACAGAAGTCTTC. The encoded protein is CASSLQGGTEVF. The entire CDR3 reads CASSLQGGTEVFF.

Turning to this clone: These gene names are mouse names. The CDR3 end lies 1 residue beyond the end of the read and is filled in from the germline J gene. The J gene is TRBJ2-4, the V gene TRBV31, with D perhaps TRBD1 (6 bases). The CDR3 extends over 12 amino acids. Germline V gene sequence: CDR1 GKSSPN, CDR2 SITVG. V shed 5 bases and J shed 2 bases, with 8 bases lying between them. The CDR3 loop is CAWQGIQNTLYF. The sequenced CDR3 bases are TGTGCCTGGCAGGGGATTCAAAACACCTTGTAC. Drawing the rest from reference TRBV31 and TRBJ2-4, the complete variable domain is AQTIHQWPVAEIKAVGSPLSLGCTIKGKSSPNLYWYWQATGGTLQQLFYSITVGQVESVVQLNLSASRPKDDQFILSTEKLLLSHSGFYLCAWQGIQNTLYFGAGTRLSVL.

This clone has more than one count but fewer than ten. The germline and genes are mouse ones. The read halts 1 residue ahead of the CDR3 end, with the missing end drawn from the germline J gene. The chain employs TRBV13-3 and TRBJ2-5; tentative D call: TRBD1 (6 bases). CDR1 and CDR2 from the germline V gene are NNHDY and SYVADS. This CDR3 region has 13 residues. V was trimmed by 2 bases and J by 6 bases, leaving 10 bases between them. The CDR3 DNA, read in part, is TGTGCCAGCAGTGACGGACAGAGGGACACCCAGTAC. Translated: CASSDGQRDTQY. The whole CDR3 region reads CASSDGQRDTQYF.

As for this clone: Germline and genes here are mouse. The read stops 1 residue short of the end of the CDR3; the missing end is completed from the germline J gene. Other DNA sequences in this sample translate to the same CDR3. The chain combines TRBV13-2 with TRBJ2-7; the match to TRBD2 covers 11 bases. Germline CDR1 NNHNN, CDR2 SYGAGS (reference sequence). CDR3 size: 15 residues. The V gene end was trimmed by 3 bases and the J gene end by 0 bases; junction bases not matched to a gene: 2. CDR3 bases read: TGTGCCAGCGGTGGGGACTGGGGGAGCTCCTATGAACAGTAC. Translated: CASGGDWGSSYEQY. The full CDR3 protein is CASGGDWGSSYEQYF.

Of note for this clone: All gene names here are mouse names. From the germline J gene comes the end of the CDR3, since the read stops 1 residue before it. The sample carries other DNA sequences with the same CDR3. The chain is built from TRBV13-3 and TRBJ2-4; possibly TRBD2 for D (5 bases). The CDR3 sequence is 14 residues long. Germline V CDR1 and CDR2: NNHDY, SYVADS. Trimming stripped 5 bases from V and 3 bases from J, with 13 bases between. CDR3: CASSELGGQNTLYF. The CDR3 bases that were read are TGTGCCAGCAGCGAGCTGGGAGGCCAAAACACCTTGTAC.

This clone has only a few counts. Mouse names are used for the genes. The read ends 1 residue before the CDR3 terminus; that terminus is restored from the germline J gene. This rearrangement joins TRBV13-3 to TRBJ1-5, with D maybe TRBD1 (5 bases). The CDR3 is 13 amino acids. V dropped 3 bases and J dropped 3 bases, with 7 bases sitting between them. Looked up from germline, CDR1 is NNHDY and CDR2 is SYVADS. The sequenced CDR3 bases are TGTGCCAGCAGTGGGACAATCAACCAGGCTCCGCTT. Its protein product is CASSGTINQAPL. The full CDR3 sequence reads CASSGTINQAPLF. The full variable domain, its missing parts supplied by reference TRBV13-3 and TRBJ1-5, is EAAVTQSPRSKVAVTGGKVTLSCHQTNNHDYMYWYRQDTGHGLRLIHYSYVADSTEKGDIPDGYKASRPSQENFSLILELASLSQTAVYFCASSGTINQAPLFGEGTRLSVL.

Comments on this clone: Germline and genes here are mouse. The CDR3 extends 1 residue past the end of the read, so its final part is completed from the germline J gene. The chain links TRBV31 to TRBJ2-3; TRBD2 aligns across 8 bases. The germline gives CDR1 GKSSPN, CDR2 SITVG. The CDR3 is made up of 14 amino acids. The V gene end was trimmed by 5 bases and the J gene end by 0 bases; junction bases not matched to a gene: 4. The covered CDR3 bases are TGTGCCTGGCATGACTGGGGAAGTGCAGAAACGCTGTAT. This encodes CAWHDWGSAETLY. The CDR3 in its entirety is CAWHDWGSAETLYF. Together with reference TRBV31 and TRBJ2-3, the CDR3 gives the full variable domain: AQTIHQWPVAEIKAVGSPLSLGCTIKGKSSPNLYWYWQATGGTLQQLFYSITVGQVESVVQLNLSASRPKDDQFILSTEKLLLSHSGFYLCAWHDWGSAETLYFGSGTRLTVL.

As for this clone: The genes and germline here are from mouse. The CDR3 end lies 1 residue beyond the end of the read and is filled in from the germline J gene. The genes are TRBV13-2 and TRBJ2-4; TRBD2 aligns across 14 bases. Germline assignment: CDR1 NNHNN and CDR2 SYGAGS (reference sequence). CDR3 length equals 15 residues. Germline trimming cut 5 bases from V and 2 bases from J; bases unmatched to any gene: 1. The sequenced CDR3 bases are TGTGCCAGCGGGGGACTGGGGGGGCTTCAAAACACCTTGTAC. Encoded protein: CASGGLGGLQNTLY. In full, the CDR3 reads CASGGLGGLQNTLYF.

Worth noting for this clone: Genes and germline come from the mouse. The read gets to within 1 residue of the CDR3 end, and the germline J gene fills in the rest. The J gene is TRBJ2-3, the V gene TRBV2; a possible D gene is TRBD2 (7 bases). The germline CDR1 and CDR2 sequences are LGHNA and YSYQKL. Between the trimmed V and J ends, which lost 2 bases and 3 bases, there was a span of 12 bases. CDR3 size: 15 residues. The part of the CDR3 DNA that was read is TGTGCCAGCAGCCAAAGGGGGGGGAAGGCAGAAACGCTGTAT. It encodes CASSQRGGKAETLY. The full CDR3 protein reads CASSQRGGKAETLYF.